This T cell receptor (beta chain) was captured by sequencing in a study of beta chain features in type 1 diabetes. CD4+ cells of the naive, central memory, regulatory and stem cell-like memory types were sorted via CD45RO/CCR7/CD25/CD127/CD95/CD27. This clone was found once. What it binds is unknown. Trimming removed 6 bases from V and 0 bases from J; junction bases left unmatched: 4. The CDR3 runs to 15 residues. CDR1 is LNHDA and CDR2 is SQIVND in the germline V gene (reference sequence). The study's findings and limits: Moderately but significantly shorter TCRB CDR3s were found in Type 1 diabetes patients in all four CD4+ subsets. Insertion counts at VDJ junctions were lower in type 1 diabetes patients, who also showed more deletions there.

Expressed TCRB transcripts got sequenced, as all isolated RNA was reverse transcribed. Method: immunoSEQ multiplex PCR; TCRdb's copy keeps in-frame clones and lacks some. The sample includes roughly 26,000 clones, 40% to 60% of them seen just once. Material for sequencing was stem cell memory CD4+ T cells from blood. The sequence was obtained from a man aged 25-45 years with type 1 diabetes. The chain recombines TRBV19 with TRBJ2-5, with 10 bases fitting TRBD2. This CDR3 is CASRDSGGYQETQYF. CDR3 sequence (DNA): TGTGCCAGTAGGGATAGCGGGGGGTACCAAGAGACCCAGTACTTC.